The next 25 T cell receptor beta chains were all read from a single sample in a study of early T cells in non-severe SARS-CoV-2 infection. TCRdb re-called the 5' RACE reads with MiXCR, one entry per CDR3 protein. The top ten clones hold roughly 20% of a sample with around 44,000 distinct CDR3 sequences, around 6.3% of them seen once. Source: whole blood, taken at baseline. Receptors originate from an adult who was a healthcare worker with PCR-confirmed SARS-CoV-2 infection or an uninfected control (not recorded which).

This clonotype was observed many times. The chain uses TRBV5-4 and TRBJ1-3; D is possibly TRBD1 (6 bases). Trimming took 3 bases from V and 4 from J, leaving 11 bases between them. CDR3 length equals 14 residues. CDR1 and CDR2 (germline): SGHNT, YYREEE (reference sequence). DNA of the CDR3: TGTGCCAGCAGCTCACAGGGTATAGGAAACACCATATATTTT. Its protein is CASSSQGIGNTIYF.

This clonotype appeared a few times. This CDR3 reads CASSLVPNDGYTF. In DNA, the CDR3 is TGTGCCAGCAGCTTAGTCCCAAATGACGGCTACACCTTC. V and J are TRBV7-6 and TRBJ1-2; D ambiguous. Germline values: CDR1 SGHVS, CDR2 FNYEAQ. V was trimmed by 1 base and J by 8 bases, leaving 11 bases between them. There are 13 residues in the CDR3.

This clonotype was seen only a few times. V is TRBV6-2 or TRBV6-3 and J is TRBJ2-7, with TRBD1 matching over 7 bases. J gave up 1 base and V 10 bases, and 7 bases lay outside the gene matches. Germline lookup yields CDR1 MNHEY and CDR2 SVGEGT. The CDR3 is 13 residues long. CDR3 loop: CATLTGKSYEQYF. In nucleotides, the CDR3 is TGTGCCACCCTGACAGGGAAATCCTACGAGCAGTACTTC.

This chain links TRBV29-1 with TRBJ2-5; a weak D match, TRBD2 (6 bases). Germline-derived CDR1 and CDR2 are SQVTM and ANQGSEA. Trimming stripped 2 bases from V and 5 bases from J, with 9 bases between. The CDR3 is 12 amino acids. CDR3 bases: TGCAGCGTTGAATTTGGGGGGGAGACCCAGTACTTC. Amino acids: CSVEFGGETQYF.

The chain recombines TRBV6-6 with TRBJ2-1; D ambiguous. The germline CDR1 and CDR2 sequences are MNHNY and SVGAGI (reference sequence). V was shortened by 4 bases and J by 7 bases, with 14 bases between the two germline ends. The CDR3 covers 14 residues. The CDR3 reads CASSSPISPNEQFF. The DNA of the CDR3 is TGTGCCAGCAGTTCCCCAATTAGTCCGAATGAGCAGTTCTTC.

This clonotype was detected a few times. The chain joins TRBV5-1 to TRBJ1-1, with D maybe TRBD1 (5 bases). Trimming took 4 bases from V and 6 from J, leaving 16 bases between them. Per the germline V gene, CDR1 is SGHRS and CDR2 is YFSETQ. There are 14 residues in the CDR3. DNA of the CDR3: TGCGCCAGCAGCCAGGGCGGGGGATACGCTGAAGCTTTCTTT. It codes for CASSQGGGYAEAFF. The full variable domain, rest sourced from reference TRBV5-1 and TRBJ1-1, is KAGVTQTPRYLIKTRGQQVTLSCSPISGHRSVSWYQQTPGQGLQFLFEYFSETQRNKGNFPGRFSGRQFSNSRSEMNVSTLELGDSALYLCASSQGGGYAEAFFGQGTRLTVV.

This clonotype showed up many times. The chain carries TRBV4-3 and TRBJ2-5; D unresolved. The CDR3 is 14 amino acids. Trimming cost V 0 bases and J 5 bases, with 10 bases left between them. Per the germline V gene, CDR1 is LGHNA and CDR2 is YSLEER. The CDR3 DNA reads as TGCGCCAGCAGCCAAGATCGTTCCGGGGAGACCCAGTACTTC. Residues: CASSQDRSGETQYF.

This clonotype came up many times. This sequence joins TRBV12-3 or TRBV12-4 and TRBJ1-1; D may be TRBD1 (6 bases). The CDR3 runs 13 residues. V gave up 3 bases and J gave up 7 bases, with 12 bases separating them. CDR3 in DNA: TGTGCCAGCAGTTTGGGGGCAGGGGATGAAGCTTTCTTT. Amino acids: CASSLGAGDEAFF.

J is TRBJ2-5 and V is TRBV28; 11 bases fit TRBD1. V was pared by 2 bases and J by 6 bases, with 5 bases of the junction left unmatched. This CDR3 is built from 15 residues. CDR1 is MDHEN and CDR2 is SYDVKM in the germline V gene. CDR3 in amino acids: CASSLRTGGAKTQYF. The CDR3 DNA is TGTGCCAGCAGTTTAAGGACAGGGGGCGCGAAGACCCAGTACTTC. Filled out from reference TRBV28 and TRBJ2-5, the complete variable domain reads DVKVTQSSRYLVKRTGEKVFLECVQDMDHENMFWYRQDPGLGLRLIYFSYDVKMKEKGDIPEGYSVSREKKERFSLILESASTNQTSMYLCASSLRTGGAKTQYFGPGTRLLVL.

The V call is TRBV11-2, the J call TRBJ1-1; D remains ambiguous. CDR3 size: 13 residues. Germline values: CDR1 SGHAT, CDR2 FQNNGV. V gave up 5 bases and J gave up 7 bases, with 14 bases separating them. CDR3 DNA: TGTGCCAGCAGCCTGGGGAAGGTCGGTGAAGCTTTCTTT. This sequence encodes CASSLGKVGEAFF.

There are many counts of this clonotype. As DNA, the CDR3 is TGTGCCACCAGTGATTTTGGCGGACCTGGCAATGAGCAGTTCTTC. Amino acid sequence: CATSDFGGPGNEQFF. The chain combines TRBV24-1 with TRBJ2-1; no clear D. Trimming removed 1 base from V and 6 bases from J, with 12 bases in between. This CDR3 comprises 15 residues. Germline V gives CDR1 KGHDR, CDR2 SFDVKD.

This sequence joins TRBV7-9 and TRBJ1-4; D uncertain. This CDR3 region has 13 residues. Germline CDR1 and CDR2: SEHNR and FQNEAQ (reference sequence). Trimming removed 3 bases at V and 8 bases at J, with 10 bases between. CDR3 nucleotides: TGTGCCAGCAGCTTGACACCTGCCGAAAAACTGTTTTTT. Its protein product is CASSLTPAEKLFF.

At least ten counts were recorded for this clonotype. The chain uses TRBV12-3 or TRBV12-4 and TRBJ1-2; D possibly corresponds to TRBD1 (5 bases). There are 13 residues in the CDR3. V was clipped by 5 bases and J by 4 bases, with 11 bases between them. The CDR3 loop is CASSGARGYGYTF. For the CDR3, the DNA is TGTGCCAGCAGTGGGGCGCGGGGCTATGGCTACACCTTC.

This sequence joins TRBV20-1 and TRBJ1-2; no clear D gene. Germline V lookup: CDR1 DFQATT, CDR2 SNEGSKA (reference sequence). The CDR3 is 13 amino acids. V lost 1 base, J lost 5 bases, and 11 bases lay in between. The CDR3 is CSARGHRGYGYTF. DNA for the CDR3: TGCAGTGCTAGAGGGCATCGGGGATATGGCTACACCTTC.

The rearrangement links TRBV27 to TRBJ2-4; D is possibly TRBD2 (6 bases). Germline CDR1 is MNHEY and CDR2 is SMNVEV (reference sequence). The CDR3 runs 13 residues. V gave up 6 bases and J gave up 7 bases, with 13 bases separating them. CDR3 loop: CASRRGPGNIQYF. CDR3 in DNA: TGTGCCAGCAGGCGGGGTCCCGGGAACATTCAGTACTTC.

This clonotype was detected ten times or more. CDR3 sequence: CASTQGSEQYF. For the CDR3, the DNA is TGTGCCAGCACCCAGGGAAGCGAGCAGTACTTC. The chain recombines TRBV6-5 with TRBJ2-7; D possibly corresponds to TRBD1 (5 bases). The CDR3 contains 11 residues. Trimming stripped 7 bases from V and 6 bases from J, with 10 bases between. Germline V gene sequence: CDR1 MNHEY, CDR2 SVGAGI.

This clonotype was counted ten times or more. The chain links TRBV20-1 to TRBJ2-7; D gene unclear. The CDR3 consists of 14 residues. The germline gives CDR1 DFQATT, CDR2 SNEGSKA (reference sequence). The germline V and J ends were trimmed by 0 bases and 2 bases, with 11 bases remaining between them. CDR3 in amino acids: CSARDQAQPYEQYF. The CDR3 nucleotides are TGCAGTGCTAGAGATCAGGCGCAACCCTACGAGCAGTACTTC.

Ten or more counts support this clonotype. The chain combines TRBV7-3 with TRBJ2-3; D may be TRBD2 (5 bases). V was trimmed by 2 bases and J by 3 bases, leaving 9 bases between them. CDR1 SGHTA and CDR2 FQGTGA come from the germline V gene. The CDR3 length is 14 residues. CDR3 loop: CASSLSGETDTQYF. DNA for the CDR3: TGTGCCAGCAGCTTATCCGGGGAAACAGATACGCAGTATTTT.

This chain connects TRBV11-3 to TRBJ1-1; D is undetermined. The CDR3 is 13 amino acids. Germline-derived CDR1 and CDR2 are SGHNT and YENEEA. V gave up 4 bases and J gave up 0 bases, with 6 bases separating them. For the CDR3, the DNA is TGTGCCAGCAGCTCCTACATGAACACTGAAGCTTTCTTT. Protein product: CASSSYMNTEAFF.

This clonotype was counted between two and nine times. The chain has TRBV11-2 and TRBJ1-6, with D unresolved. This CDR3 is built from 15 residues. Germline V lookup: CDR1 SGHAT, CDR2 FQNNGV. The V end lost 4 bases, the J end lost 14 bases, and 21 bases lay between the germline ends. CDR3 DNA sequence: TGTGCCAGCAGCTCCACCCGTCCAGGTCCCTCGTCCCTCCACTTT. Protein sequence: CASSSTRPGPSSLHF.

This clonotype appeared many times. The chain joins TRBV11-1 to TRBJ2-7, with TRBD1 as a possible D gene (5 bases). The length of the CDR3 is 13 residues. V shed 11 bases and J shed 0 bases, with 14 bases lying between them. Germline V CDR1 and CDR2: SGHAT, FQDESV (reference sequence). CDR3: CASRQLPSYEQYF. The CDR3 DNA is TGTGCCTCCAGACAGCTTCCCTCCTACGAGCAGTACTTC.

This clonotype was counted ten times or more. The CDR3, as DNA: TGTGCCAGCAGCTTAGCGGGAGGACTGTCCTACAATGAGCAGTTCTTC. Translation: CASSLAGGLSYNEQFF. This chain links TRBV7-2 with TRBJ2-1; tentatively, D is TRBD2 (6 bases). This CDR3 comprises 16 residues. The germline V and J ends were trimmed by 0 bases and 1 base, with 10 bases remaining between them. Germline CDR1 SGHTA, CDR2 FQGNSA. The entire variable domain, with the rest obtained from reference TRBV7-2 and TRBJ2-1, is as follows: GAGVSQSPSNKVTEKGKDVELRCDPISGHTALYWYRQSLGQGLEFLIYFQGNSAPDKSGLPSDRFSAERTGGSVSTLTIQRTQQEDSAVYLCASSLAGGLSYNEQFFGPGTRLTVL.

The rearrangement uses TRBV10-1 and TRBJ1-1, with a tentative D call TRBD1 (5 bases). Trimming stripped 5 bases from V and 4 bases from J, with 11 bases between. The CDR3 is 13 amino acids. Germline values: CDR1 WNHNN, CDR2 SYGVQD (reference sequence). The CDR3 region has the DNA TGCGCCAGCAGTCGAGACAGTATCACTGAAGCTTTCTTT. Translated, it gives CASSRDSITEAFF.

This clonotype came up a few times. CDR3 protein: CASSPRVVSEQYF. For the CDR3, the DNA is TGTGCCAGCAGCCCCCGGGTAGTTTCCGAGCAGTACTTC. This chain connects TRBV7-2 to TRBJ2-7; no clear D gene. V was cut by 5 bases and J by 6 bases, with 14 bases left in between. The CDR3 loop spans 13 amino acids. Germline CDR1 SGHTA, CDR2 FQGNSA.

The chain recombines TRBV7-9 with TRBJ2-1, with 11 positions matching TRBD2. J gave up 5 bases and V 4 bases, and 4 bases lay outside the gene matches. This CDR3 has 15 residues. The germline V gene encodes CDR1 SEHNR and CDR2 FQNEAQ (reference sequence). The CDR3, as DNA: TGTGCCAGCAGCTCCGGGACTAGCGGTAACAATGAGCAGTTCTTC. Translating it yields CASSSGTSGNNEQFF. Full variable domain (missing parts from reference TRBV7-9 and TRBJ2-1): DTGVSQNPRHKITKRGQNVTFRCDPISEHNRLYWYRQTLGQGPEFLTYFQNEAQLEKSRLLSDRFSAERPKGSFSTLEIQRTEQGDSAMYLCASSSGTSGNNEQFFGPGTRLTVL.